This record concerns one T cell receptor beta chain sequence. The data stem from a study of blood T cell repertoires in COVID-19. Study information: COVID-19 samples, acute and convalescent, were from the United States, Italy and Spain. Sources were T cells, B-cell-depleted T cells, or PBMCs; the material itself was cDNA or gDNA.

In the original processing: Amplification of reference gene primers was used by the study to estimate nucleated cell counts. TCRdb's table, derived via immunoSEQ multiplex PCR, lists solely in-frame clones and lacks some. D and trimming come from the DNA, and the V and J calls and clone size come from that table. The top ten hold more than 4.5% of the sample, which has under 250,000 clones, approximately 90% seen once. V lost 5 bases, J lost 1 base, and 7 bases lay in between. Germline V CDR1 and CDR2: KGHDR, SFDVKD. CDR3 length: 13 residues. The chain couples TRBV24-1 to TRBJ1-1, with D possibly TRBD1 on 6 matching bases. The receptor comes from a woman aged 35 to 49 with acute or convalescent COVID-19. The sequenced sample consisted of peripheral blood. The CDR3 region is CATSATGNTEAFF. The CDR3 DNA reads TGTGCCACCAGTGCGACAGGGAACACTGAAGCTTTCTTT.